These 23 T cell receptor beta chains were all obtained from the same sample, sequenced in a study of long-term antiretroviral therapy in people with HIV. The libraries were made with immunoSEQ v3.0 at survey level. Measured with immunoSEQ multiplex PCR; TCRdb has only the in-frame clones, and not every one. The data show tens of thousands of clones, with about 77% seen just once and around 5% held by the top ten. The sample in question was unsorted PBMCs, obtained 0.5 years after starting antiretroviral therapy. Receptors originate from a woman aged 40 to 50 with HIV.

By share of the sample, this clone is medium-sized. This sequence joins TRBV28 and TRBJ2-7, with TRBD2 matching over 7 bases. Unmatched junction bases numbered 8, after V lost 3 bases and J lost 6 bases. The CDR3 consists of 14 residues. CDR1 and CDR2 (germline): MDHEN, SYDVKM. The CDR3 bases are TGTGCCAGCAGTTTGGTGGACAAGCGGGGCGAGCAGTACTTC. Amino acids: CASSLVDKRGEQYF.

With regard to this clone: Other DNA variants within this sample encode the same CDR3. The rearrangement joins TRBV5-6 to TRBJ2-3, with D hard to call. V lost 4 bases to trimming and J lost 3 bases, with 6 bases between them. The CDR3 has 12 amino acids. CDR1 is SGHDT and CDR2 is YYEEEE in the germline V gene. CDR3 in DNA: TGTGCCAGCAGCCTCCAAACAGATACGCAGTATTTT. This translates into CASSLQTDTQYF.

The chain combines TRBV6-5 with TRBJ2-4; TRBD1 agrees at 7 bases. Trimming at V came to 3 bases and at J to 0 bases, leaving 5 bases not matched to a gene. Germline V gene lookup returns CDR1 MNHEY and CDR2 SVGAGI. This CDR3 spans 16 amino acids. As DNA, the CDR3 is TGTGCCAGCAGTTATACAGGGGTCGGAGCCAAAAACATTCAGTACTTC. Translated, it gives CASSYTGVGAKNIQYF.

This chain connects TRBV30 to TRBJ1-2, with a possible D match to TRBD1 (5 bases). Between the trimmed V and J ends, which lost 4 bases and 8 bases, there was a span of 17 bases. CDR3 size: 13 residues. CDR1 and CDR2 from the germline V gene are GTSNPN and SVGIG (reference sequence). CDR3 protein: CAWTHGTGRGYTF. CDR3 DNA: TGTGCCTGGACCCACGGGACTGGGAGAGGCTACACCTTC.

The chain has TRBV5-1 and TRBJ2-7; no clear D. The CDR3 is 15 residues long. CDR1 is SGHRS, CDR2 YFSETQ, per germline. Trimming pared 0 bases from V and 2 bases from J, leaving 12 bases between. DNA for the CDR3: TGCGCCAGCAGCTTGGGGGTAGCCGGTCCCTACGAGCAGTACTTC. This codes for CASSLGVAGPYEQYF.

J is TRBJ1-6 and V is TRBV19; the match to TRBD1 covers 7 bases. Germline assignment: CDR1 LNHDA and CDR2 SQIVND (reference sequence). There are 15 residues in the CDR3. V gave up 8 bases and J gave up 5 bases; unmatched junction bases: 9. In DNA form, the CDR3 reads TGTGCCAGTGTGGCCGGGACAGCGAATAATTCACCCCTCCACTTT. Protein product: CASVAGTANNSPLHF.

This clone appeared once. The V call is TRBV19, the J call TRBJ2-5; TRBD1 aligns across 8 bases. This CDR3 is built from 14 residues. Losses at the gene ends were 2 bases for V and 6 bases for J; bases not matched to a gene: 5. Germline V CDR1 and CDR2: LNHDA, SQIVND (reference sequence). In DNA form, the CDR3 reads TGTGCCAGTAGTATAATGACAGGGGAACAGACCCAGTACTTC. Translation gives CASSIMTGEQTQYF.

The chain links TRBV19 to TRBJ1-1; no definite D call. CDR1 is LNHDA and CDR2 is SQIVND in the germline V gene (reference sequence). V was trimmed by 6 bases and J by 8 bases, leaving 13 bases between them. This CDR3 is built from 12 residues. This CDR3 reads CASSPRVEEAFF. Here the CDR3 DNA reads TGTGCCAGTAGCCCCCGGGTGGAGGAAGCTTTCTTT.

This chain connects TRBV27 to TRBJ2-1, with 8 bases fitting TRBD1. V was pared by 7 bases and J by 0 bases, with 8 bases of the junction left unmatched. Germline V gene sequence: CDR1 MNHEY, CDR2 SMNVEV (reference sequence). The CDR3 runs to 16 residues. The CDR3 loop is CASNRGTLSSYNEQFF. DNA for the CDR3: TGTGCCAGCAACAGGGGGACTTTGAGCTCCTACAATGAGCAGTTCTTC.

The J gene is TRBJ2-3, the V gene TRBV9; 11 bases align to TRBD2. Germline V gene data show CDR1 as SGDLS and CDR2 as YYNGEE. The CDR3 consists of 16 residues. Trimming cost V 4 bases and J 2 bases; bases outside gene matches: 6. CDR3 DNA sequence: TGTGCCAGCAGCACCGATAGCGGGGGGGCCACAGATACGCAGTATTTT. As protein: CASSTDSGGATDTQYF.

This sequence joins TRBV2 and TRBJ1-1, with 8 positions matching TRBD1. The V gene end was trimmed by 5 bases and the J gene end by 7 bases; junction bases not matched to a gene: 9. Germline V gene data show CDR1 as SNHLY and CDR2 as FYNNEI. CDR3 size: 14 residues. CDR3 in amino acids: CASSPRTGRGEAFF. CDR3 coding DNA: TGTGCCAGCAGTCCCCGGACAGGGCGGGGTGAAGCTTTCTTT.

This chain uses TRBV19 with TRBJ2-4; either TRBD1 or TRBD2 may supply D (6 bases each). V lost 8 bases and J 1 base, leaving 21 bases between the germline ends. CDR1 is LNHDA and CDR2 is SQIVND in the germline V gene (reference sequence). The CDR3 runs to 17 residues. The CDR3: CASGNPGASPAKNIQYF. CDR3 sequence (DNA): TGTGCCAGTGGGAACCCGGGGGCTAGTCCGGCCAAAAACATTCAGTACTTC.

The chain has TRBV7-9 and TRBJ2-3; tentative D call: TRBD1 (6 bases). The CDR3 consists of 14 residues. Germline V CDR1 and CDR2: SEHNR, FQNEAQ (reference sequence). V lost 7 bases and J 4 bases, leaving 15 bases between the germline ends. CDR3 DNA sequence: TGTGCCAGCACTGTTTGGGACATGTCAGATACGCAGTATTTT. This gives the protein CASTVWDMSDTQYF.

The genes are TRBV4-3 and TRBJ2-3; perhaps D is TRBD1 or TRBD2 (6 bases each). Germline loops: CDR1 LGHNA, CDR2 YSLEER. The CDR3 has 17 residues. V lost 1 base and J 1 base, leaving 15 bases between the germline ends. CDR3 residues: CASSQGYGGRRTDTQYF. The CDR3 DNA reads TGCGCCAGCAGCCAAGGTTACGGGGGCCGCCGCACAGATACGCAGTATTTT.

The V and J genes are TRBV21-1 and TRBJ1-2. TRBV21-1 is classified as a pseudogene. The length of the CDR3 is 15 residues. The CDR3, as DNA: TGTGCCAGCAGCAGCCCGGGTCGGTACCGAGGTGGCTACACCTTC. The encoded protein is CASSSPGRYRGGYTF.

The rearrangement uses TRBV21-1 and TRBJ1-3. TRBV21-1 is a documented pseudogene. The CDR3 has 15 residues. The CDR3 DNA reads TGTGCCAGCAGCAAAGTCGGACGGTCTGGAAACACCATATATTTT. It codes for CASSKVGRSGNTIYF.

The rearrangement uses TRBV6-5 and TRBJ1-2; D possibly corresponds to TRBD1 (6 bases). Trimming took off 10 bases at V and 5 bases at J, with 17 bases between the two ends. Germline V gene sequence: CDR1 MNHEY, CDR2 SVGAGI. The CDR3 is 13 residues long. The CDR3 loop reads CATRPTGSYGYTF. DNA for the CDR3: TGTGCCACCCGCCCGACAGGCTCATATGGCTACACCTTC.

The DNA for the CDR3 is TGTGCCAGCAGCTTAGCGAGGGGAAACACCATATATTTT. Translation: CASSLARGNTIYF. The chain links TRBV7-8 to TRBJ1-3, with unresolved D. In germline, CDR1 is SGHVS, CDR2 FQNEAQ. Trimming took off 0 bases at V and 4 bases at J, with 4 bases between the two ends. The CDR3 totals 13 residues.

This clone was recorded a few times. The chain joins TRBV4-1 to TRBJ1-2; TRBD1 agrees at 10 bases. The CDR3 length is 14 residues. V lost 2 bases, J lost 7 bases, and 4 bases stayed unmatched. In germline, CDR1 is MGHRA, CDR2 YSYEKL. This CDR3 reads CASSQTGTGVGYTF. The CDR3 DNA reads TGCGCCAGCAGCCAAACCGGGACAGGGGTTGGCTACACCTTC.

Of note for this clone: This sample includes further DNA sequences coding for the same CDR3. In DNA form, the CDR3 reads TGTGCCAGCAGCTTAGTGGATCAGCCCCAGCATTTT. It codes for CASSLVDQPQHF. The genes are TRBV7-9 and TRBJ1-5; D remains ambiguous. Germline CDR1 SEHNR, CDR2 FQNEAQ (reference sequence). The CDR3 is 12 residues long. Trimming took 1 base from V and 5 from J, leaving 3 bases between them.

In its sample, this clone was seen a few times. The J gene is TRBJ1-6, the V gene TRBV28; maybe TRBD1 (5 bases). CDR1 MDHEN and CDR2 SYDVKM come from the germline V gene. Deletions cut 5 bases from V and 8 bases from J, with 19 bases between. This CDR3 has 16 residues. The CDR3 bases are TGTGCCAGCAGTCCTGGAGGGTCCCGGGGGGATTCACCCCTCCACTTT. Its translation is CASSPGGSRGDSPLHF.

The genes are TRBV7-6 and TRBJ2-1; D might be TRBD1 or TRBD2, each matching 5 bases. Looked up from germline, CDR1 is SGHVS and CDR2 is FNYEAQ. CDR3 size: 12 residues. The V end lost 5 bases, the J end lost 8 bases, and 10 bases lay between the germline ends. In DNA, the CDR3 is TGTGCCAGCAGCGTCCGAGGGGATGAGCAGTTCTTC. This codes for CASSVRGDEQFF.

The CDR3 spells CASSQGGLGSYEQYF. CDR3 nucleotides: TGCGCCAGCAGCCAAGGTGGACTAGGATCCTACGAGCAGTACTTC. This chain uses TRBV4-1 with TRBJ2-7, with TRBD2 matching 7 bases. The CDR3 runs to 15 residues. In germline, CDR1 is MGHRA, CDR2 YSYEKL. Germline trimming cut 1 base from V and 1 base from J; bases unmatched to any gene: 4.